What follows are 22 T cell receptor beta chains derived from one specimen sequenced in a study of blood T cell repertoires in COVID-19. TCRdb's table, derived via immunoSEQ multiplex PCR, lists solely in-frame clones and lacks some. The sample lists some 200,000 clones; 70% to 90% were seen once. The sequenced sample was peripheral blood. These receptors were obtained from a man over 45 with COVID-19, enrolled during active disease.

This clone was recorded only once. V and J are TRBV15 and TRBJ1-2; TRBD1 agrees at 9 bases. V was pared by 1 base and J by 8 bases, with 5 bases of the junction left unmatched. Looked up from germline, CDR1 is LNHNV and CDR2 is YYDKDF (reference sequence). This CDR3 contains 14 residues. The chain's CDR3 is CATSRVRTGEGYTF. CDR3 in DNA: TGTGCCACCAGCAGAGTAAGGACAGGGGAAGGCTACACCTTC.

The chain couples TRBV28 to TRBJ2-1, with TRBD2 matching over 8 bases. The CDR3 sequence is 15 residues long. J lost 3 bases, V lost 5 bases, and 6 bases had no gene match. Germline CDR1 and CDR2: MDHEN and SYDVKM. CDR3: CASSPSGGGYNEQFF. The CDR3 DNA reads TGTGCCAGCAGTCCGAGCGGGGGTGGCTACAATGAGCAGTTCTTC.

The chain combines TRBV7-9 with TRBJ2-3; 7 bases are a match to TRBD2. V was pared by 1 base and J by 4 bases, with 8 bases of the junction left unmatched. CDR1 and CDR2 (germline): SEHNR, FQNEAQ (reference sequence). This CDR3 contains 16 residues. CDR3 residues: CASSLVREVPPDTQYF. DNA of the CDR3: TGTGCCAGCAGCTTAGTCCGGGAGGTCCCCCCAGATACGCAGTATTTT.

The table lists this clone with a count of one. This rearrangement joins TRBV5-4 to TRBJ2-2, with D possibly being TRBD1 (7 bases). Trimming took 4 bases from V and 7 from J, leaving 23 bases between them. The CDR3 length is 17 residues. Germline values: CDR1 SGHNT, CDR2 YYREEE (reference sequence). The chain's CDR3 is CASSRRQGGEFVGELFF. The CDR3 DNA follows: TGTGCCAGCAGCCGGCGGCAGGGGGGCGAGTTTGTCGGGGAGCTGTTTTTT.

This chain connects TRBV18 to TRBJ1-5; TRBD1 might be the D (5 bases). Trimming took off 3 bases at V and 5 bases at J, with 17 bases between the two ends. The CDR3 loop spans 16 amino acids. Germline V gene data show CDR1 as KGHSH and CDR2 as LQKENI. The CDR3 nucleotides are TGTGCCAGCTCACCTTCCCAGGGATCAGTCCATCAGCCCCAGCATTTT. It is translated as CASSPSQGSVHQPQHF.

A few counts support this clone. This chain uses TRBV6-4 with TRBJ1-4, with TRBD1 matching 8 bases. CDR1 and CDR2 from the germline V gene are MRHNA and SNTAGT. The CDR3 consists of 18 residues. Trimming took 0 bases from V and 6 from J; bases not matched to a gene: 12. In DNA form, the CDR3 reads TGTGCCAGCAGTGACTCGAGCCCGGGAGCAGGGGGCGATGAAAAACTGTTTTTT. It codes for CASSDSSPGAGGDEKLFF.

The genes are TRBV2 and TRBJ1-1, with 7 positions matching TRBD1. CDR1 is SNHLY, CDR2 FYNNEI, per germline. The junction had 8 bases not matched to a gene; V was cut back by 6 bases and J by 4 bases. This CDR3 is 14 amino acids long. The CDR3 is CASRGQIGVTEAFF. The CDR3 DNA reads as TGTGCCAGCAGGGGACAGATTGGGGTCACTGAAGCTTTCTTT. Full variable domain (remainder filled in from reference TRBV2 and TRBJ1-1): EPEVTQTPSHQVTQMGQEVILRCVPISNHLYFYWYRQILGQKVEFLVSFYNNEISEKSEIFDDQFSVERPDGSNFTLKIRSTKLEDSAMYFCASRGQIGVTEAFFGQGTRLTVV.

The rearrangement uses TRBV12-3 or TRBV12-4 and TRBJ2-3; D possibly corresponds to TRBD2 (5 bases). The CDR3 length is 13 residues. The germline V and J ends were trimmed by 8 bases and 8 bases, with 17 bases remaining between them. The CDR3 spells CASYTNGRGTQYF. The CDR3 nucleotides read TGTGCCAGCTATACCAACGGCCGGGGTACGCAGTATTTT.

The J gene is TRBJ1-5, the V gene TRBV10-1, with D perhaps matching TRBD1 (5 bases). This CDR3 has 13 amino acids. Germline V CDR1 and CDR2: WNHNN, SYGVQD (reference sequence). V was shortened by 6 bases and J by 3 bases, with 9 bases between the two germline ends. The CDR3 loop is CASRGHYNQPQHF. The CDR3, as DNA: TGCGCCAGCAGAGGACACTACAATCAGCCCCAGCATTTT.

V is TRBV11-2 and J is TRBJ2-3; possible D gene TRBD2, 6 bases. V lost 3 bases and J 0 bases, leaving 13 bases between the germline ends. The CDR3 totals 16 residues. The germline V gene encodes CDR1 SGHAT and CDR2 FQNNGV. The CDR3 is CASSFDLASSTDTQYF. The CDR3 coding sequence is TGTGCCAGCAGCTTCGATCTAGCGTCTAGCACAGATACGCAGTATTTT. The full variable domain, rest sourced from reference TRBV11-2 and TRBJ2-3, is EAGVAQSPRYKIIEKRQSVAFWCNPISGHATLYWYQQILGQGPKLLIQFQNNGVVDDSQLPKDRFSAERLKGVDSTLKIQPAKLEDSAVYLCASSFDLASSTDTQYFGPGTRLTVL.

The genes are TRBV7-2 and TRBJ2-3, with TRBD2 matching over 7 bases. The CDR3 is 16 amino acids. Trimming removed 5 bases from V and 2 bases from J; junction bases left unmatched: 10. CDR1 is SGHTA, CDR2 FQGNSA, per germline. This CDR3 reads CASSPTGGSSTDTQYF. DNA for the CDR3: TGTGCCAGCAGCCCAACGGGCGGGAGTTCCACAGATACGCAGTATTTT.

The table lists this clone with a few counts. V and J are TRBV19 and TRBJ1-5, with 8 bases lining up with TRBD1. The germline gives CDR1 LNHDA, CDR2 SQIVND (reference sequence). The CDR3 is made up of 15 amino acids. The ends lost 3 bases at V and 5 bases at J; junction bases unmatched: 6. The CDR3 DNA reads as TGTGCCAGTAGTATGCAGACAGGGGTTGATCAGCCCCAGCATTTT. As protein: CASSMQTGVDQPQHF.

The CDR3 spells CASSLVAYQETQYF. CDR3 bases: TGCGCCAGCAGCTTAGTAGCGTACCAAGAGACCCAGTACTTC. This chain joins TRBV5-1 and TRBJ2-5, with D maybe TRBD2 (5 bases). This CDR3 region has 14 residues. Germline lookup yields CDR1 SGHRS and CDR2 YFSETQ. V was trimmed by 2 bases and J by 0 bases, leaving 8 bases between them.

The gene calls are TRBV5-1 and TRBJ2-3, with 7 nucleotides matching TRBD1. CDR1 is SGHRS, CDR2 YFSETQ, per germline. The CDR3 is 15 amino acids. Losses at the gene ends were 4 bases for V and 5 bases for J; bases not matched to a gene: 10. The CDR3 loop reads CASSRQGEGVDTQYF. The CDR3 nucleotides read TGCGCCAGCAGCAGACAGGGAGAGGGAGTAGATACGCAGTATTTT.

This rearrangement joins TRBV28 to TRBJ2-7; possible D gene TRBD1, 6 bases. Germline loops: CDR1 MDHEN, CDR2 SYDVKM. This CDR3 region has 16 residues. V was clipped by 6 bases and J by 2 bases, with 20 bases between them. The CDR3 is CASSLRGFRGPYEQYF. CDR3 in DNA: TGTGCCAGCAGCCTGAGGGGCTTCAGGGGTCCCTACGAGCAGTACTTC.

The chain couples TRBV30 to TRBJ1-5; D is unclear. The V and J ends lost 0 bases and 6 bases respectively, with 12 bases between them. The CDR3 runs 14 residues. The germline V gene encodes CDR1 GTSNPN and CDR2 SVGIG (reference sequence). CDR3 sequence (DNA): TGTGCCTGGAGTGTAATTCTGACGGGTCAGCCCCAGCATTTT. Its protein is CAWSVILTGQPQHF.

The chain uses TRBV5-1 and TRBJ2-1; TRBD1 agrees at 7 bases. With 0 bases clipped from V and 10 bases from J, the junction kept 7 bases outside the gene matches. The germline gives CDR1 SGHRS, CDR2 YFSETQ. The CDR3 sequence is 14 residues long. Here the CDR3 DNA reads TGCGCCAGCAGCTTGGCAGGGGGAGCTCGGGAGCAGTTCTTC. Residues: CASSLAGGAREQFF. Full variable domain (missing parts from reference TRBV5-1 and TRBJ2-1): KAGVTQTPRYLIKTRGQQVTLSCSPISGHRSVSWYQQTPGQGLQFLFEYFSETQRNKGNFPGRFSGRQFSNSRSEMNVSTLELGDSALYLCASSLAGGAREQFFGPGTRLTVL.

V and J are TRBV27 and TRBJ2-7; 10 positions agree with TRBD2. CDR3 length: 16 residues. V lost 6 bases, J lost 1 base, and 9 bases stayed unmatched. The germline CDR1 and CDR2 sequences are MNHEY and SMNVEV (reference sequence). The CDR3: CASSWTSGTISYEQYF. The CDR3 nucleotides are TGTGCCAGCAGCTGGACTAGCGGAACCATATCCTACGAGCAGTACTTC.

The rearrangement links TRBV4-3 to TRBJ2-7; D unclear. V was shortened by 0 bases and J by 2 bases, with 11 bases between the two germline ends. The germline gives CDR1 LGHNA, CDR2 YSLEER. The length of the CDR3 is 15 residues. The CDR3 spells CASSQDYSSTYEQYF. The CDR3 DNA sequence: TGCGCCAGCAGCCAAGATTATAGTAGCACCTACGAGCAGTACTTC.

CDR3 sequence: CASSSSDRFEQYF. The CDR3 DNA follows: TGTGCCAGCAGCTCGTCCGACAGATTCGAGCAGTACTTC. The V gene is TRBV7-8, the J gene TRBJ2-7; possibly TRBD1 for D (5 bases). The CDR3 has 13 amino acids. Germline lookup yields CDR1 SGHVS and CDR2 FQNEAQ. The ends were cut back, 4 bases at V and 6 bases at J, with 13 bases in the middle.

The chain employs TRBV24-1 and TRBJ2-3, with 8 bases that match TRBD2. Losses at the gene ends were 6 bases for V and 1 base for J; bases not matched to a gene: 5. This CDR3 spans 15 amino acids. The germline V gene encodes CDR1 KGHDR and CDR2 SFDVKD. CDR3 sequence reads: CATSRGGQGTDTQYF. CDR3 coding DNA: TGTGCCACCAGTCGCGGGGGGCAGGGCACAGATACGCAGTATTTT.

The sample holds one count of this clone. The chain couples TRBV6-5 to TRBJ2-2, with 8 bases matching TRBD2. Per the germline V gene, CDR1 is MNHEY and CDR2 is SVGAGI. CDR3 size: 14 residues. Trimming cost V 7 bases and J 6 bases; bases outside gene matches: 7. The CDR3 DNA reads TGTGCCAGCATAAGGACGGGGGGGCCCGGGGAGCTGTTTTTT. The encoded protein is CASIRTGGPGELFF.